The 8 T cell receptor beta chains in this list originate from one sample, sequenced in a study of T cells after yellow fever vaccination. Each CDR3 protein gets one entry after TCRdb re-called the 5' RACE reads with MiXCR. The repertoire holds 300,000 to 400,000 distinct CDR3 sequences, with about 10% as singletons. This specimen consisted of CD4+ T cells sorted from PBMCs, obtained 45 days after the yellow fever booster vaccination. These TCRs come from a man between 18 and 29 years old who received the YFV17D yellow fever vaccine.

This clonotype has a count of ten or more. CDR3 in amino acids: CATSRDLGANVLTF. In DNA form, the CDR3 reads TGTGCCACCAGCAGAGACTTAGGGGCCAACGTCCTGACTTTC. The chain has TRBV15 and TRBJ2-6; no definite D call. CDR1 is LNHNV, CDR2 YYDKDF, per germline (reference sequence). V lost 0 bases and J 4 bases, leaving 4 bases between the germline ends. This CDR3 region has 14 residues.

This clonotype was seen at least ten times. The V gene is TRBV12-3 or TRBV12-4, the J gene TRBJ2-4; 7 bases fit TRBD1. CDR3 length: 14 residues. The V gene end was trimmed by 3 bases and the J gene end by 6 bases; junction bases not matched to a gene: 5. The CDR3 region has the DNA TGTGCCAGCAGTTTTTCCGGGACAGCAAACATTCAGTACTTC. Translated, it gives CASSFSGTANIQYF.

This clonotype has just a few counts. The J gene is TRBJ1-3, the V gene TRBV7-9, with D perhaps TRBD1 (6 bases). CDR3 size: 13 residues. Trimming removed 5 bases from V and 8 bases from J, with 13 bases in between. Germline V gene data show CDR1 as SEHNR and CDR2 as FQNEAQ (reference sequence). The DNA for the CDR3 is TGTGCCAGCAGCCGAACAGGGCCAGACACCATATATTTT. Its translation: CASSRTGPDTIYF.

This clonotype appeared a single time. This rearrangement joins TRBV6-5 to TRBJ2-7, with a weak D call TRBD1 (7 bases). With 0 bases removed from V and 1 base from J, the gap between germline ends came to 10 bases. The germline V gene encodes CDR1 MNHEY and CDR2 SVGAGI. The CDR3 totals 15 residues. CDR3 residues: CASSYSQGGSYEQYF. For the CDR3, the DNA is TGTGCCAGCAGTTACTCCCAGGGGGGATCCTACGAGCAGTACTTC.

The chain links TRBV25-1 to TRBJ1-1; the match to TRBD1 covers 7 bases. Germline V gene lookup returns CDR1 MGHDK and CDR2 SYGVNS. This CDR3 comprises 14 residues. V lost 7 bases and J lost 3; bases outside the gene matches: 8. CDR3 in amino acids: CASTGRDSYTEAFF. CDR3 DNA sequence: TGTGCCAGCACCGGAAGGGACAGCTACACTGAAGCTTTCTTT.

The chain is built from TRBV7-2 and TRBJ1-1, with D unclear. The CDR3 sequence is 13 residues long. In germline, CDR1 is SGHTA, CDR2 FQGNSA. V dropped 1 base and J dropped 3 bases, with 6 bases sitting between them. DNA for the CDR3: TGTGCCAGCAGCTTAGGGGAACACACTGAAGCTTTCTTT. This encodes CASSLGEHTEAFF. The whole variable domain, remainder taken from reference TRBV7-2 and TRBJ1-1, is GAGVSQSPSNKVTEKGKDVELRCDPISGHTALYWYRQSLGQGLEFLIYFQGNSAPDKSGLPSDRFSAERTGGSVSTLTIQRTQQEDSAVYLCASSLGEHTEAFFGQGTRLTVV.

The sample holds a few counts of this clonotype. V usage is TRBV7-3 and J usage is TRBJ2-3; perhaps TRBD2 as D (6 bases). The V gene's germline CDR1 is SGHTA and CDR2 FQGTGA. The V end was cut by 2 bases, the J end by 0 bases, with 12 bases between. The CDR3 length is 16 residues. The CDR3 protein is CASSLYAGTSTDTQYF. For the CDR3, the DNA is TGTGCCAGCAGCTTATACGCGGGGACTAGCACAGATACGCAGTATTTT.

This clonotype was found many times. DNA of the CDR3: TGTGCCACCCGGACTAGCGGAAACACCGGGGAGCTGTTTTTT. It codes for CATRTSGNTGELFF. This chain connects TRBV3-1 to TRBJ2-2; TRBD2 aligns across 10 bases. The V segment lost 10 bases and the J segment 2 bases; nucleotides outside the gene matches: 4. This CDR3 has 14 residues. Germline V gene data show CDR1 as LGHDT and CDR2 as YNNKEL (reference sequence).